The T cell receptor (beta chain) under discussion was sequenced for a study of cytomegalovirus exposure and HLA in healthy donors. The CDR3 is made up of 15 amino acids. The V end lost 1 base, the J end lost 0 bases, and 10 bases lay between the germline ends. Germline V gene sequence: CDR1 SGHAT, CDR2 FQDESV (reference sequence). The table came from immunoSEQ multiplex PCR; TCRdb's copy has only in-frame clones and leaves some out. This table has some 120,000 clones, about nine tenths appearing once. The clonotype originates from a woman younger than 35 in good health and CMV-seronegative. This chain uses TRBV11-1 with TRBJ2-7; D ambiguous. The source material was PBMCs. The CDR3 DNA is TGTGCCAGCAGCTTAGAAAGAGCAGGCTCCTACGAGCAGTACTTC. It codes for CASSLERAGSYEQYF.